Listed below are T cell receptor beta chains from one sample, sequenced in a study of CD8 T cells in Susac syndrome. TCRdb called the immunoSEQ multiplex PCR reads again in MiXCR, with one record for every CDR3 protein. The sample lists around 280,000 distinct CDR3 sequences; about 85% were seen once. What was sequenced was CD8+ T cells from PBMCs. Receptors originate from a human donor with multiple sclerosis. Both conserved end residues are part of each CDR3. D genes are given only for firm matches. Size is omitted from some rows. Given values are once, few, many or a class for expanded clones.

J: TRBJ1-1; V: TRBV30; D: NA; size: once; DNA: TGTGCAACTAGAGAGACGAACACTGAAGCTTTCTTT; CDR3: CATRETNTEAFF
J: TRBJ2-1; V: TRBV24-1; D: TRBD2; size: NA; DNA: TGTGCCACCCTCGGAGCGGGAGAGGCCAATGAGCAGTTCTTC; CDR3: CATLGAGEANEQFF
J: TRBJ1-1; V: TRBV7-9; D: NA; size: NA; DNA: TGTGCCAGCAGCTTAACGGAAATGAACACTGAAGCTTTCTTT; CDR3: CASSLTEMNTEAFF
J: TRBJ2-1; V: TRBV20-1; D: NA; size: NA; DNA: TGCAGTGCTAGAGTTGGAATAGGGCAGTTCTTC; CDR3: CSARVGIGQFF
J: TRBJ2-7; V: TRBV7-9; D: NA; size: NA; DNA: TGTGCCAGCAGCTCGACTGATAGCTACGAGCAGTACTTC; CDR3: CASSSTDSYEQYF
J: TRBJ1-5; V: TRBV6-5; D: NA; size: NA; DNA: TGTGCCAGCAGTTATCTTGCGGGAGATCAGCCCCAGCATTTT; CDR3: CASSYLAGDQPQHF
J: TRBJ2-5; V: TRBV5-1; D: TRBD2; size: NA; DNA: TGCGCCAGCAGCTTCCGGCTAGCGGGAGATTTGGAGACCCAGTACTTC; CDR3: CASSFRLAGDLETQYF
J: TRBJ2-6; V: TRBV12-3/TRBV12-4; D: TRBD2; size: NA; DNA: TGTGCCAGCAGCTCCTCGGGGAAGCGGGACGTCTCTGGGGCCAACGTCCTGACTTTC; CDR3: CASSSSGKRDVSGANVLTF
J: TRBJ2-1; V: TRBV29-1; D: NA; size: NA; DNA: TGCAGCGTTGAAGTCTACGGGGGCCACTACAATGAGCAGTTCTTC; CDR3: CSVEVYGGHYNEQFF
J: TRBJ2-1; V: TRBV5-1; D: TRBD1; size: NA; DNA: TGCGCCAGCAGCTTGGTGGGACAGCGAAACTCCTACAATGAGCAGTTCTTC; CDR3: CASSLVGQRNSYNEQFF
J: TRBJ1-3; V: TRBV5-6; D: NA; size: NA; DNA: TGTGCCAGCCACTGGGGGACTATTGGAAACACCATATATTTT; CDR3: CASHWGTIGNTIYF
J: TRBJ2-7; V: TRBV10-3; D: NA; size: NA; DNA: TGTGCCATCAGTGGGGGGGTAGGGGCGACCTCCTACGAGCAGTACTTC; CDR3: CAISGGVGATSYEQYF
J: TRBJ2-1; V: TRBV27; D: TRBD2; size: NA; DNA: TGTGCCAGCAGTCCCGGGGCTAGCGGGAGAGCCCCGTTCTTC; CDR3: CASSPGASGRAPFF
J: TRBJ2-3; V: TRBV7-2; D: NA; size: NA; DNA: TGTGCCAGCAGCTTTTCGATGCGGGGCACAGATACGCAGTATTTT; CDR3: CASSFSMRGTDTQYF
J: TRBJ2-1; V: TRBV6-1; D: NA; size: NA; DNA: TGTGCCAGCAGTGAAGACAGGAGCTCCTACAATGAGCAGTTCTTC; CDR3: CASSEDRSSYNEQFF
J: TRBJ1-5; V: TRBV27; D: TRBD1; size: once; DNA: TGTGCCAGCAGTCCACTACAGGGGCAATCTCAGCCCCAGCATTTT; CDR3: CASSPLQGQSQPQHF
J: TRBJ2-7; V: TRBV27; D: TRBD2; size: once; DNA: TGTGCCAGCAGTTCCAAAGGGGCGCGGGAGGGCTTTGTGGAGGCCTACGAGCAGTACTTC; CDR3: CASSSKGAREGFVEAYEQYF
J: TRBJ1-1; V: TRBV29-1; D: TRBD1; size: NA; DNA: TGCAGCGTTTCACCCGGGACAGGGATTGGAGCTTTCTTT; CDR3: CSVSPGTGIGAFF
J: TRBJ1-1; V: TRBV28; D: NA; size: few; DNA: TGTGCCAGCAGGCTGAACACTGAAGCTTTCTTT; CDR3: CASRLNTEAFF
J: TRBJ2-5; V: TRBV27; D: TRBD2; size: NA; DNA: TGTGCCAGCAGCTCCTCGACTAGCCCCCCAGAGACCCAGTACTTC; CDR3: CASSSSTSPPETQYF
J: TRBJ2-1; V: TRBV6-1; D: TRBD2; size: NA; DNA: TGTGCCAGCAGCCCCTCTAGCGGGGAAGCCTACAATGAGCAGTTCTTC; CDR3: CASSPSSGEAYNEQFF
J: TRBJ2-3; V: TRBV2; D: TRBD2; size: NA; DNA: TGTGCCAGCAGTGAAGCGGGACTAGCGGTCGGTGCAGATACGCAGTATTTT; CDR3: CASSEAGLAVGADTQYF
J: TRBJ2-7; V: TRBV27; D: TRBD1; size: NA; DNA: TGTGCCAGCAGTCCGGTTCCGGGACAGGGGGCGGTTATGTACGAGCAGTACTTC; CDR3: CASSPVPGQGAVMYEQYF
J: TRBJ2-1; V: TRBV7-6; D: TRBD1; size: NA; DNA: TGTGCCAGCAGCCCAAGGACAGGGGGCCTCGCGGGAGGGAATGAGCAGTTCTTC; CDR3: CASSPRTGGLAGGNEQFF
J: TRBJ2-2; V: TRBV5-5; D: NA; size: NA; DNA: TGTGCCAGCAGCCCAAAAGGACAGACATACACCGGGGAGCTGTTTTTT; CDR3: CASSPKGQTYTGELFF
J: TRBJ2-7; V: TRBV5-1; D: NA; size: NA; DNA: TGCGCCAGCTCATTTTTTGGAAACCCCCCCTACGAGCAGTACTTC; CDR3: CASSFFGNPPYEQYF
J: TRBJ2-2; V: TRBV4-2; D: TRBD1; size: NA; DNA: TGTGCCATCTCGACCACCGGGACAGGGGAACGGGAGCTGTTTTTT; CDR3: CAISTTGTGERELFF
J: TRBJ2-7; V: TRBV27; D: NA; size: NA; DNA: TGTGCCAGCAGTCCCCGGGGAGCGCGACCCGTTTACGAGCAGTACTTC; CDR3: CASSPRGARPVYEQYF
J: TRBJ1-2; V: TRBV10-3; D: NA; size: NA; DNA: TGTGCCATCAGTGAGGACCCCACTGGACGGAACTATGGCTACACCTTC; CDR3: CAISEDPTGRNYGYTF
J: TRBJ2-3; V: TRBV28; D: NA; size: NA; DNA: TGTGCCAGCAGCGGTACCCTAGTCACAGATACGCAGTATTTT; CDR3: CASSGTLVTDTQYF
J: TRBJ2-1; V: TRBV7-9; D: NA; size: NA; DNA: TGTGCCAGCAGCTCCGAGGGGGGGTCCCGGGACAATGAGCAGTTCTTC; CDR3: CASSSEGGSRDNEQFF
J: TRBJ1-2; V: TRBV5-6; D: NA; size: NA; DNA: TGTGCCAGCAGCCTGGGGGCGCGTGGCTATGGCTACACCTTC; CDR3: CASSLGARGYGYTF
J: TRBJ2-3; V: TRBV4-1; D: TRBD1; size: once; DNA: TGCGCCAGCAGCCTAAGGGGGGGACAGGGGCATAGCACAGATACGCAGTATTTT; CDR3: CASSLRGGQGHSTDTQYF
J: TRBJ2-1; V: TRBV7-9; D: TRBD1; size: NA; DNA: TGTGCCAGCAGCGTCCCGGGACAGGGCGAGGGGCCGTCCTTC; CDR3: CASSVPGQGEGPSF
J: TRBJ2-7; V: TRBV29-1; D: NA; size: NA; DNA: TGCAGCGTTGAGATCGACGACTCCTACGAGCAGTACTTC; CDR3: CSVEIDDSYEQYF
J: TRBJ2-3; V: TRBV7-9; D: NA; size: NA; DNA: TGTGCCAGCAGCTGGCCGGCAGGCCCCGACACAGATACGCAGTATTTT; CDR3: CASSWPAGPDTDTQYF
J: TRBJ2-1; V: TRBV5-6; D: TRBD2; size: NA; DNA: TGTGCCAGCAGCGACAGCCGGGACTATTCGTACAATGAGCAGTTCTTC; CDR3: CASSDSRDYSYNEQFF
J: TRBJ2-1; V: TRBV11-2; D: NA; size: NA; DNA: TGTGCCAGCAGCTCTGCACCGGAGCCCGGGAGCTCCTACAATGAGCAGTTCTTC; CDR3: CASSSAPEPGSSYNEQFF
J: TRBJ1-2; V: TRBV29-1; D: NA; size: NA; DNA: TGCAGCGTTGAAAACAGGAAAAAAAACTATGGCTACACCTTC; CDR3: CSVENRKKNYGYTF
J: TRBJ1-1; V: TRBV28; D: NA; size: once; DNA: TGTGCCAGCAGTTTAATAAGGAACACTGAAGCTTTCTTT; CDR3: CASSLIRNTEAFF
J: TRBJ2-3; V: TRBV11-3; D: TRBD2; size: NA; DNA: TGTGCCAGCAGCTGGGGACTAGCGGGAGATTCAGATACGCAGTATTTT; CDR3: CASSWGLAGDSDTQYF
J: TRBJ2-1; V: TRBV5-6; D: NA; size: NA; DNA: TGTGCCAGCACCGCTAATCTGGCCCACAATGAGCAGTTCTTC; CDR3: CASTANLAHNEQFF
J: TRBJ2-1; V: TRBV19; D: NA; size: few; DNA: TGTGCCAGTACCGCGAACGGGGGCAATCCTTACAATGAGCAGTTCTTC; CDR3: CASTANGGNPYNEQFF
J: TRBJ1-1; V: TRBV19; D: NA; size: NA; DNA: TGTGCCAGTAGTATCTCCTTTAACACTGAAGCTTTCTTT; CDR3: CASSISFNTEAFF
J: TRBJ1-1; V: TRBV30; D: NA; size: NA; DNA: TGTTCCCGGGTCGGGTGGGGGAACCGGGGGAAAATAAACACTGAAGCTTTCTTT; CDR3: CSRVGWGNRGKINTEAFF
J: TRBJ1-2; V: TRBV7-9; D: NA; size: once; DNA: TGTGCCAGCAGCGTACCGGGACACGTGAATGGCTACACCTTC; CDR3: CASSVPGHVNGYTF
J: TRBJ2-7; V: TRBV7-9; D: TRBD1; size: NA; DNA: TGTGCCATTCCGGGACAGTTCTCCTACGAGCAGTACTTC; CDR3: CAIPGQFSYEQYF
J: TRBJ2-5; V: TRBV27; D: TRBD2; size: NA; DNA: TGTGCCAGCAGTGAGGGGACTAGCGGGAGTTTCTGGGAGACCCAGTACTTC; CDR3: CASSEGTSGSFWETQYF
J: TRBJ2-3; V: TRBV28; D: NA; size: NA; DNA: TGTGCCAGCAGGACTACGGACCGAGATACGCAGTATTTT; CDR3: CASRTTDRDTQYF
J: TRBJ2-5; V: TRBV11-2; D: NA; size: NA; DNA: TGTGCCAGCAGCTTGGGAACCATGAGGTACCAAGAGACCCAGTACTTC; CDR3: CASSLGTMRYQETQYF
J: TRBJ2-1; V: TRBV12-3/TRBV12-4; D: TRBD2; size: NA; DNA: TGTGCCAGCAGTTGGAGCGGGGGTAATGAGCAGTTCTTC; CDR3: CASSWSGGNEQFF
J: TRBJ1-2; V: TRBV27; D: TRBD1; size: NA; DNA: TGTGCCAGCAGTTCTAGGGCCGGGACAGAGGAGGTGGCTAACCATGGCTACACCTTC; CDR3: CASSSRAGTEEVANHGYTF
J: TRBJ2-1; V: TRBV10-2; D: NA; size: NA; DNA: TGCGCCAGCAGTGGGCTAGCGTTCAATGAGCAGTTCTTC; CDR3: CASSGLAFNEQFF
J: TRBJ2-1; V: TRBV6-5; D: TRBD2; size: NA; DNA: TGTGCCAGCAGTTACGGACTAGCGACGAGGAATGAGCAGTTCTTC; CDR3: CASSYGLATRNEQFF
J: TRBJ2-6; V: TRBV4-1; D: NA; size: NA; DNA: TGCGCCAGCAGCCTGCCTCCCGAGGCTGGGGCCAACGTCCTGACTTTC; CDR3: CASSLPPEAGANVLTF